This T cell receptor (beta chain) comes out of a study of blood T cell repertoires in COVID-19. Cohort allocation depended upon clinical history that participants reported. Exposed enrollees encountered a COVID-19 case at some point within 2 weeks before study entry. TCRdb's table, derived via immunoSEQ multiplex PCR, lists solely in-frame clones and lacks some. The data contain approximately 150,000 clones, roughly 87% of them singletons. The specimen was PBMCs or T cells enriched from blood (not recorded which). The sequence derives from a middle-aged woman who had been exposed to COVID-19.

The CDR3 loop is CASVHGRGHSSYEQYF. Here the CDR3 DNA reads TGTGCCAGCGTACACGGCCGAGGTCACTCTTCCTACGAGCAGTACTTC. This rearrangement joins TRBV7-9 to TRBJ2-7; no firm D call. V shed 8 bases and J shed 1 base, with 21 bases lying between them. CDR1 SEHNR and CDR2 FQNEAQ come from the germline V gene (reference sequence). The CDR3 totals 16 residues.